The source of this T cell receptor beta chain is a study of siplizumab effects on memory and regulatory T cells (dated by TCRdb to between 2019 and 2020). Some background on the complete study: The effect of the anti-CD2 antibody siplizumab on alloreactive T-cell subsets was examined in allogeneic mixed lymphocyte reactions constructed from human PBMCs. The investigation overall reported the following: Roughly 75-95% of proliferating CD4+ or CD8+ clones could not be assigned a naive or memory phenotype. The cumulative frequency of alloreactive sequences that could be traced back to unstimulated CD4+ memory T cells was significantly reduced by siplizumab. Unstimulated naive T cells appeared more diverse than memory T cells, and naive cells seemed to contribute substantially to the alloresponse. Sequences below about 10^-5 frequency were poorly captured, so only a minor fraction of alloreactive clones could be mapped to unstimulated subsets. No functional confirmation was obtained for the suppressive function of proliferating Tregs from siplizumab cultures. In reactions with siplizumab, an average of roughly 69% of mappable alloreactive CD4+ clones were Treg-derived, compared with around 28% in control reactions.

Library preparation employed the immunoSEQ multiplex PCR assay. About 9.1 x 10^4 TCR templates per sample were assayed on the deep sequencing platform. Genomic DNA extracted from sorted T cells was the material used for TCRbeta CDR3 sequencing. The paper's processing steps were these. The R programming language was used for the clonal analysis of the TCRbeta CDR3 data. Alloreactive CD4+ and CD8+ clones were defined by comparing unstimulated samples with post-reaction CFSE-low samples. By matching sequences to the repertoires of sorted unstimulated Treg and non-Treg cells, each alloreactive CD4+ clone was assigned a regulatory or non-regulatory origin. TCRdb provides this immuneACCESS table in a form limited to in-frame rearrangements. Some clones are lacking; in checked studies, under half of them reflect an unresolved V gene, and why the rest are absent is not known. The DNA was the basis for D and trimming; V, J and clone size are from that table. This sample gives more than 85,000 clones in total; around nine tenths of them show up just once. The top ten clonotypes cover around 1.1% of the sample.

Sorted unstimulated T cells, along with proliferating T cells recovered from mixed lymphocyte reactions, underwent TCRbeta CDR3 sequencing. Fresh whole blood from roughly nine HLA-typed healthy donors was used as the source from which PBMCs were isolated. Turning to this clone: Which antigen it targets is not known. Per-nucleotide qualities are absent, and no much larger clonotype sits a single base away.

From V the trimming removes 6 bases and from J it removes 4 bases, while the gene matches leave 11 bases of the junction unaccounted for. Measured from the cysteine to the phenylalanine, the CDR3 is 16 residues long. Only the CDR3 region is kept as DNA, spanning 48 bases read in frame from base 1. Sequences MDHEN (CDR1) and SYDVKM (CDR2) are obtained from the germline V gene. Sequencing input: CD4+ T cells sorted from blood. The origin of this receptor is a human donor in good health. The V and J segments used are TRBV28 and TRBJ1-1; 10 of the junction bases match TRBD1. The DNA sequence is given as TGTGCCAGCAGCCGACCGGGACAGGGGTTCGGCACTGAAGCTTTCTTT. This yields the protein CASSRPGQGFGTEAFF.